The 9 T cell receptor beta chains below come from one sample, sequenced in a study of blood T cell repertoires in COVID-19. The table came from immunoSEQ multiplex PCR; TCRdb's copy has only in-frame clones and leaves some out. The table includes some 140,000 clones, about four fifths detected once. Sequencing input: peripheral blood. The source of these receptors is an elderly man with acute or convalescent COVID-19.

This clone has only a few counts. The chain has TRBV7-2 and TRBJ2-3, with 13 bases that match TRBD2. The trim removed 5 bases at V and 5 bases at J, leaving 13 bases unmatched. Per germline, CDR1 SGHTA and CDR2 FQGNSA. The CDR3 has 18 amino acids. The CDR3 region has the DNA TGTGCCAGCAGCCTAGGAAAAACTAGCGGGGGGGCCCTAGATACGCAGTATTTT. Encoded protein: CASSLGKTSGGALDTQYF.

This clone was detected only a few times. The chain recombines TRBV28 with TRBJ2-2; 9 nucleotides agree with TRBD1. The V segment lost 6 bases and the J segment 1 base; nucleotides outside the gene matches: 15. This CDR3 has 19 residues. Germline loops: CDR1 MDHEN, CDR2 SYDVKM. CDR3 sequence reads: CASSAWRDRAAWNTGELFF. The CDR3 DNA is TGTGCCAGCAGCGCCTGGAGGGACAGGGCGGCTTGGAACACCGGGGAGCTGTTTTTT.

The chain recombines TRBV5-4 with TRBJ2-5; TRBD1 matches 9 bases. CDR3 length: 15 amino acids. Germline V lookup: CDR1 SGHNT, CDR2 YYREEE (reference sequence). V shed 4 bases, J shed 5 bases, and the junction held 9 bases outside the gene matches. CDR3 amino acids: CASSTLTGGAETQYF. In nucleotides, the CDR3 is TGTGCCAGCAGCACACTCACAGGGGGCGCCGAGACCCAGTACTTC.

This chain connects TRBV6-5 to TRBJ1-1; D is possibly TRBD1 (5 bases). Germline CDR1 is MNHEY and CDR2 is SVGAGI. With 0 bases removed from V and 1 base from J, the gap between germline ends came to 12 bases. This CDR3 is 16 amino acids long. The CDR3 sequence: CASSYSGLLGNTEAFF. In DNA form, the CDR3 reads TGTGCCAGCAGTTACTCGGGACTACTTGGGAACACTGAAGCTTTCTTT.

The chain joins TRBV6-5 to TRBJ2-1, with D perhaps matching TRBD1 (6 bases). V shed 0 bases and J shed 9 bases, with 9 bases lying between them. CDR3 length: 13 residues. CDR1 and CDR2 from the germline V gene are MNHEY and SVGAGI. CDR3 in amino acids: CASSYSKGVEQFF. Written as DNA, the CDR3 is TGTGCCAGCAGTTACTCCAAGGGGGTTGAGCAGTTCTTC.

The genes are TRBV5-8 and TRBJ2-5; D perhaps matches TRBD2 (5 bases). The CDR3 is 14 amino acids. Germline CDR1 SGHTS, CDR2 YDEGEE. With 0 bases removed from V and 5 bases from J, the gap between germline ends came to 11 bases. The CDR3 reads CASSLGRGLETQYF. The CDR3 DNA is TGTGCCAGCAGCTTGGGACGGGGATTGGAGACCCAGTACTTC.

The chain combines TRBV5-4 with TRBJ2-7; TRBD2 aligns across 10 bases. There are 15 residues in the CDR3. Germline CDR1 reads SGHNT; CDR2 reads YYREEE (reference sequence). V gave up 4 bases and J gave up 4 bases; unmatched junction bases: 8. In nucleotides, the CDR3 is TGTGCCAGCAGCCGCCACGCTAGCGGGGGTTACGAGCAGTACTTC. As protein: CASSRHASGGYEQYF.

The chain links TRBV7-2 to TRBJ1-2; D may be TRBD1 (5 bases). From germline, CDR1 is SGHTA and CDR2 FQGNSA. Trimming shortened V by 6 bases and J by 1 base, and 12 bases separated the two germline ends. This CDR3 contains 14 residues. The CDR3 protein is CASRRAGLNYGYTF. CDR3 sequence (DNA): TGTGCCAGCAGGCGTGCGGGGCTTAACTATGGCTACACCTTC.

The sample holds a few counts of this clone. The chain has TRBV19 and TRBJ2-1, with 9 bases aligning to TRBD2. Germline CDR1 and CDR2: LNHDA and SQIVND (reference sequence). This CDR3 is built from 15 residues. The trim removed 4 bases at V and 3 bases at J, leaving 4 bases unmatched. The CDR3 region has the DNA TGTGCCAGTAGTAGGGCGGGGGGGCTCTACAATGAGCAGTTCTTC. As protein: CASSRAGGLYNEQFF.